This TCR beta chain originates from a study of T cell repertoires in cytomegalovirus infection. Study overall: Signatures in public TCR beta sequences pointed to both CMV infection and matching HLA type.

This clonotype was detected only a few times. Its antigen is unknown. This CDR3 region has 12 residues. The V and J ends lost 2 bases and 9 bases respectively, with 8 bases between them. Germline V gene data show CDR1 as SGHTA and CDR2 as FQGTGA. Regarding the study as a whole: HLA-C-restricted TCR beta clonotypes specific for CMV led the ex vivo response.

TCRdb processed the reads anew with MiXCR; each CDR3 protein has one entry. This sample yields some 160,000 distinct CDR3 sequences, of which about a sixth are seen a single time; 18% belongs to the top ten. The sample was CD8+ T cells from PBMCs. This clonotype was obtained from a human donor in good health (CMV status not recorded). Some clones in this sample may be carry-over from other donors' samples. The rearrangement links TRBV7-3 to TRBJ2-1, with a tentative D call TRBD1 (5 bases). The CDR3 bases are TGTGCCAGCAGCTTAGGGGCAGGTGAGCAGTTCTTC. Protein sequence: CASSLGAGEQFF.